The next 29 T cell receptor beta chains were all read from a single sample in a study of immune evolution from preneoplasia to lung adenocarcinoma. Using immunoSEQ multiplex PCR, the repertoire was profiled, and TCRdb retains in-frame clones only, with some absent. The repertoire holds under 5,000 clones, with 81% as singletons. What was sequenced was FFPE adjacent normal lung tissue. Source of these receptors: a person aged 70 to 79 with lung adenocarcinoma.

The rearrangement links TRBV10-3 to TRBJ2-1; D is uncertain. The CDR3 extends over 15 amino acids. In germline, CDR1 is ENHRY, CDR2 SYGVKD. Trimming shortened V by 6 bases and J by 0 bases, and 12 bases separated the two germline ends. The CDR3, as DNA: TGTGCCATCAGCCCTGGGGTGAGCTCCTACAATGAGCAGTTCTTC. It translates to CAISPGVSSYNEQFF.

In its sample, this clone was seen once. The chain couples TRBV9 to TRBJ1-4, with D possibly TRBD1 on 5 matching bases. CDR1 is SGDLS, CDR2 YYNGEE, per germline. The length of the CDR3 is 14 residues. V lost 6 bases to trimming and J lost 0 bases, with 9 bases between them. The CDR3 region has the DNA TGTGCCAGCACTAAAGGGGCAACTAATGAAAAACTGTTTTTT. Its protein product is CASTKGATNEKLFF.

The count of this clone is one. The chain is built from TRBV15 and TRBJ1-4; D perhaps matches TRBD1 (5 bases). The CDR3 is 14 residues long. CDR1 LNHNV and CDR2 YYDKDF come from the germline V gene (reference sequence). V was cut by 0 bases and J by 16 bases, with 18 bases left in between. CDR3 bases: TGTGCCACCAGCAGAGACCTTGGAGGCGAGACAGCGTTTTTT. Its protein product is CATSRDLGGETAFF.

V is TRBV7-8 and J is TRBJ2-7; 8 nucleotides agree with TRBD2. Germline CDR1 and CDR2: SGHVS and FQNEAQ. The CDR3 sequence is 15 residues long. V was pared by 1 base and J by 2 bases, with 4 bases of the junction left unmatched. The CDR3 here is CASSLERGLTYEQYF. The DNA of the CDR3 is TGTGCCAGCAGCTTAGAGCGGGGGCTAACCTACGAGCAGTACTTC.

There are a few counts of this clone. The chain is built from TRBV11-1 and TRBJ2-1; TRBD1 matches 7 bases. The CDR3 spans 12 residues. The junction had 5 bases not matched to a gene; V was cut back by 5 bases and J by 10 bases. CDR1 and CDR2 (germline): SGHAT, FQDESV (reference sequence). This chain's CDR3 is CASSLDREEQFF. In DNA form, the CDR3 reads TGTGCCAGCAGCCTCGACAGGGAGGAGCAGTTCTTC. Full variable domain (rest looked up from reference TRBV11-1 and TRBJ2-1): EAEVAQSPRYKITEKSQAVAFWCDPISGHATLYWYRQILGQGPELLVQFQDESVVDDSQLPKDRFSAERLKGVDSTLKIQPAELGDSAMYLCASSLDREEQFFGPGTRLTVL.

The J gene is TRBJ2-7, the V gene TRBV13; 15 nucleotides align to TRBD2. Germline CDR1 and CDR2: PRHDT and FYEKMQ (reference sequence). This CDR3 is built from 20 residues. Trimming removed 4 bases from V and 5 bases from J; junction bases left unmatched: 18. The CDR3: CASSSPRTSGRAISPNEQYF. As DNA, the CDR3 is TGTGCCAGCAGCTCCCCCCGGACTAGCGGGAGGGCCATTTCTCCTAACGAGCAGTACTTC.

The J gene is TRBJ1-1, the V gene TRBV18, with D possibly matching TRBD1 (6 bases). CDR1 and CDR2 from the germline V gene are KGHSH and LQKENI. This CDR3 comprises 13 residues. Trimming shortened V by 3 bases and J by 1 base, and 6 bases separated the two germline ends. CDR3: CASSPGQNTEAFF. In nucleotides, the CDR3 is TGTGCCAGCTCACCGGGACAGAACACTGAAGCTTTCTTT.

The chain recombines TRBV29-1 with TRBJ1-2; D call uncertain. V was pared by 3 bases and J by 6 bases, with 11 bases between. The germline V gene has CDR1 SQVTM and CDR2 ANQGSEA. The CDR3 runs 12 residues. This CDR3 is CSVDLAGNGYTF. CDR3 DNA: TGCAGCGTTGACCTGGCGGGGAATGGCTACACCTTC. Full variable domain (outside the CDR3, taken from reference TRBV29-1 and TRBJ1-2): SAVISQKPSRDICQRGTSLTIQCQVDSQVTMMFWYRQQPGQSLTLIATANQGSEATYESGFVIDKFPISRPNLTFSTLTVSNMSPEDSSIYLCSVDLAGNGYTFGSGTRLTVV.

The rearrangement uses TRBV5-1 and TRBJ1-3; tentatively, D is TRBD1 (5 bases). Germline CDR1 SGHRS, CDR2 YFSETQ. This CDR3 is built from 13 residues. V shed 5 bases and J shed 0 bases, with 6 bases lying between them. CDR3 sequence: CASRQDSGNTIYF. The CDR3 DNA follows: TGCGCCAGCAGACAGGACTCTGGAAACACCATATATTTT. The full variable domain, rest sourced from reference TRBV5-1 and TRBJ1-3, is KAGVTQTPRYLIKTRGQQVTLSCSPISGHRSVSWYQQTPGQGLQFLFEYFSETQRNKGNFPGRFSGRQFSNSRSEMNVSTLELGDSALYLCASRQDSGNTIYFGEGSWLTVV.

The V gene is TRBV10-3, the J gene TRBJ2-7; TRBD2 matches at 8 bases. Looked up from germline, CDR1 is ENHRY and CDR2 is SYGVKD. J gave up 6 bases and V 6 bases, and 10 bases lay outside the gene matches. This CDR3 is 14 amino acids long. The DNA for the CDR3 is TGTGCCATCAGAGCAGCGGGGGACAAAGGCGAGCAGTACTTC. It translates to CAIRAAGDKGEQYF.

The CDR3 loop is CASSSPREGGWDEQFF. The CDR3 bases are TGTGCCAGCAGTTCACCCCGCGAGGGAGGGTGGGATGAGCAGTTCTTC. This chain connects TRBV28 to TRBJ2-1; 7 nucleotides align to TRBD2. The trim removed 4 bases at V and 8 bases at J, leaving 14 bases unmatched. The CDR3 is made up of 16 amino acids. Per germline, CDR1 MDHEN and CDR2 SYDVKM.

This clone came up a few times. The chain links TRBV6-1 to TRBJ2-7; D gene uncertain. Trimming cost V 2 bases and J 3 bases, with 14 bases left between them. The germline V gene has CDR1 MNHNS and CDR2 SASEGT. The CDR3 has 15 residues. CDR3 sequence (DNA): TGTGCCAGCAGTGAATCCCCGATGAGTTTCTACGAGCAGTACTTC. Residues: CASSESPMSFYEQYF.

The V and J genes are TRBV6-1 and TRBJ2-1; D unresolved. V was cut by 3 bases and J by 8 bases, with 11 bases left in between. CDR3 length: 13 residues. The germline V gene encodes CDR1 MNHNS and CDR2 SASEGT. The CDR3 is CASSDGGRHEQFF. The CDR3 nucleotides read TGTGCCAGCAGTGACGGTGGTCGCCATGAGCAGTTCTTC.

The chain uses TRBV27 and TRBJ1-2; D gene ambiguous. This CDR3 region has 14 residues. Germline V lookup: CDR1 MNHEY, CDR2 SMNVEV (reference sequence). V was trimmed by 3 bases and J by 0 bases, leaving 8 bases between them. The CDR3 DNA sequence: TGTGCCAGCAGTTTCTACCCAGCTAACTATGGCTACACCTTC. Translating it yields CASSFYPANYGYTF.

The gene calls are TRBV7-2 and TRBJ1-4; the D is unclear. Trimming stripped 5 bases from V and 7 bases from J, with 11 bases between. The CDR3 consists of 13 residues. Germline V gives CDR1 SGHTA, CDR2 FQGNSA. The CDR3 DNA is TGTGCCAGCAGCGCCTACCTAGTTGAAAAACTGTTTTTT. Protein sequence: CASSAYLVEKLFF.

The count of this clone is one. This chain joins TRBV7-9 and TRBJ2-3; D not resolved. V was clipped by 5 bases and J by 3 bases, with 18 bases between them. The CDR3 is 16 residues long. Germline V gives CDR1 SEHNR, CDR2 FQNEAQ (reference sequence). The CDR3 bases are TGTGCCAGCAGCCCAACCGACCTCCTGGGGACAGATACGCAGTATTTT. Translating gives CASSPTDLLGTDTQYF.

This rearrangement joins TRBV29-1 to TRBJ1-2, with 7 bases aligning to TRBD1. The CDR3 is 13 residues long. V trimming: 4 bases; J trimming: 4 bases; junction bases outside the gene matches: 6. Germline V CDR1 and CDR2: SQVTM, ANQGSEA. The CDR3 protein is CSVGGTAPYGYTF. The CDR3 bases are TGCAGCGTTGGGGGGACAGCACCCTATGGCTACACCTTC. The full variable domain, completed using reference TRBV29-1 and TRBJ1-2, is SAVISQKPSRDICQRGTSLTIQCQVDSQVTMMFWYRQQPGQSLTLIATANQGSEATYESGFVIDKFPISRPNLTFSTLTVSNMSPEDSSIYLCSVGGTAPYGYTFGSGTRLTVV.

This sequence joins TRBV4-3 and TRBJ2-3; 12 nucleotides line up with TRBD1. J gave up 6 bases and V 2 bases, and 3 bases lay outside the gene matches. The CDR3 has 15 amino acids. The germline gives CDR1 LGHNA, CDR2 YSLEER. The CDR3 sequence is CASSQWDRGLDTQYF. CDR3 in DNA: TGCGCCAGCAGCCAATGGGACAGGGGGCTGGATACGCAGTATTTT.

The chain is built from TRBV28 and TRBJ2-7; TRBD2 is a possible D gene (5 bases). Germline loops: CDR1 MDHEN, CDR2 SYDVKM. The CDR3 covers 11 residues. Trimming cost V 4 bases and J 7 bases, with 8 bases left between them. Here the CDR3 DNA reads TGTGCCAGCAGTTACGGAGGTGAGCAGTACTTC. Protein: CASSYGGEQYF.

CDR3 nucleotides: TGTGCCAGCTCACCCATCGGTACGGCAGGGAGGTTCGTCTATGGCTACACCTTC. Translation gives CASSPIGTAGRFVYGYTF. The chain links TRBV18 to TRBJ1-2; TRBD1 might be the D (5 bases). Per germline, CDR1 KGHSH and CDR2 LQKENI. The CDR3 consists of 18 residues. Trimming took off 3 bases at V and 4 bases at J, with 24 bases between the two ends.

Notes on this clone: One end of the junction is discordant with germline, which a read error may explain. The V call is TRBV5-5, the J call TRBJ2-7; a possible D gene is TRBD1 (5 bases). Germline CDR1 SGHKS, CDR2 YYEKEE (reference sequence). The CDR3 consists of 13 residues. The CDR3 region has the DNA TGTGCCAGCAGCTTGGCCTTGGTAGGGGATAGGATCTTC. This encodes CASSLALVGDRIF.

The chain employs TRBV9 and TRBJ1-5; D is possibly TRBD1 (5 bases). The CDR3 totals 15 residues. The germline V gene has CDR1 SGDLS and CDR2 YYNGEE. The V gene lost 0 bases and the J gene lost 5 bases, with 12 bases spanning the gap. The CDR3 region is CASSVDQGEYQPQHF. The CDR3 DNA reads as TGTGCCAGCAGCGTAGACCAGGGCGAGTATCAGCCCCAGCATTTT.

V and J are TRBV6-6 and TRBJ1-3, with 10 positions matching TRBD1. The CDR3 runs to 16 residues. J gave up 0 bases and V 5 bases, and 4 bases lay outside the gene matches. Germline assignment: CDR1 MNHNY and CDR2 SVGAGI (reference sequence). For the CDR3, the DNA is TGTGCCAGCAGTCGTCGACAGGGGGCCTCTGGAAACACCATATATTTT. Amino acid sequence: CASSRRQGASGNTIYF.

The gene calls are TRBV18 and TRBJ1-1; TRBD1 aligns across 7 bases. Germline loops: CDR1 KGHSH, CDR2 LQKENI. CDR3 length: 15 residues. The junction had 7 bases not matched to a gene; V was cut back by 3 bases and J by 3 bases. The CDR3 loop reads CASSPSRQGDTEAFF. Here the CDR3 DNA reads TGTGCCAGCTCACCTTCTCGACAGGGAGACACTGAAGCTTTCTTT.

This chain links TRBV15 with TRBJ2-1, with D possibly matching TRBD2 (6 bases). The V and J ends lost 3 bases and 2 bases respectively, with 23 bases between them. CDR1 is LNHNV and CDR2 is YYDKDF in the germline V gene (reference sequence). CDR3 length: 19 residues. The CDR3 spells CATSRGPFMGLHPYNEQFF. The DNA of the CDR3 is TGTGCCACCAGCAGGGGACCTTTCATGGGACTCCATCCCTACAATGAGCAGTTCTTC. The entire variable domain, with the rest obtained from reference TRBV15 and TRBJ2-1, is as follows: DAMVIQNPRYQVTQFGKPVTLSCSQTLNHNVMYWYQQKSSQAPKLLFHYYDKDFNNEADTPDNFQSRRPNTSFCFLDIRSPGLGDTAMYLCATSRGPFMGLHPYNEQFFGPGTRLTVL.

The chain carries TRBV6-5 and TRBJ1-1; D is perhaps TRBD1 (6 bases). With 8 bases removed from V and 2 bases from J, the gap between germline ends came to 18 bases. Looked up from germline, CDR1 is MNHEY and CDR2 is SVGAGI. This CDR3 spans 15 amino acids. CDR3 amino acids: CASHSLTGFNTEAFF. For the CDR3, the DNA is TGTGCCAGCCACTCTTTAACAGGGTTCAACACTGAAGCTTTCTTT.

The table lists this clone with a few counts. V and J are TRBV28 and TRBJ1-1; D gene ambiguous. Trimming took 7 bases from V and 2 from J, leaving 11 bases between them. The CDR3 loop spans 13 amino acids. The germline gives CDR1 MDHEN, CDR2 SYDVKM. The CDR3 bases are TGTGCCAGCATTGGCAGCGCCAACACTGAAGCTTTCTTT. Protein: CASIGSANTEAFF.

The DNA for the CDR3 is TGTGCCATCAAAGGTGGGACTAGCGATGAGACCCAGTACTTC. This codes for CAIKGGTSDETQYF. The chain recombines TRBV10-3 with TRBJ2-5; 10 nucleotides match TRBD2. The CDR3 length is 14 residues. With 7 bases clipped from V and 5 bases from J, the junction kept 7 bases outside the gene matches. The germline V gene encodes CDR1 ENHRY and CDR2 SYGVKD.

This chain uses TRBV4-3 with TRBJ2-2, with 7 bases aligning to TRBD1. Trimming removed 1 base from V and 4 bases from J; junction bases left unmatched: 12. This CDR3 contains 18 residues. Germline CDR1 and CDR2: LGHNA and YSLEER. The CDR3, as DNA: TGCGCCAGCAGCCAAGGAATACCGGGACAGCCTTTCACCGGGGAGCTGTTTTTT. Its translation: CASSQGIPGQPFTGELFF.